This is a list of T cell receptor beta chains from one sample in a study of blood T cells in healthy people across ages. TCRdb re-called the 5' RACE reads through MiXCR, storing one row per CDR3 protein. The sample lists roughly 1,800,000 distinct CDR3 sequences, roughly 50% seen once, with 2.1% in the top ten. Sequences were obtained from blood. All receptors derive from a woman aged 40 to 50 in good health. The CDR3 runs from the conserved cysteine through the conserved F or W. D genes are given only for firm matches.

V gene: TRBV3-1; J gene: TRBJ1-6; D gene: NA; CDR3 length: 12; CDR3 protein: CASSRLASPLHF
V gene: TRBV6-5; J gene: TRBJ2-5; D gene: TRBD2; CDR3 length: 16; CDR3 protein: CASSYLTGTSYNEQYF
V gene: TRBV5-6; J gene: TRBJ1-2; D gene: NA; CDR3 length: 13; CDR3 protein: CASISSNGYGYTF
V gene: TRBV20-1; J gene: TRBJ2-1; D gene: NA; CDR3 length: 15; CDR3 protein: CSARTTGLLYNEQFF
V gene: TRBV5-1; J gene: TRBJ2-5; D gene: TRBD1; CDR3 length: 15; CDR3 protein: CASAKGQQYWETQYF
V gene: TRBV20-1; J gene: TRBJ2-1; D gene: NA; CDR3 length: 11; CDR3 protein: CSARTNNEQFF
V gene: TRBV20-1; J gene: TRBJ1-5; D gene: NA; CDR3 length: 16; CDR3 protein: CSARDPGSGMNQPQHF
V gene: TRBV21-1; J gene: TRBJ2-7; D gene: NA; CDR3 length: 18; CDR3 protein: CASSKASKVFRVLYEQYF
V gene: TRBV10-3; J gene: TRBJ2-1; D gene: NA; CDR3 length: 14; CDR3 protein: CAISESGRNNEQFF
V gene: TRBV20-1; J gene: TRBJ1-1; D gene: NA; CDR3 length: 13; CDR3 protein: CSAIRDMNTEAFF
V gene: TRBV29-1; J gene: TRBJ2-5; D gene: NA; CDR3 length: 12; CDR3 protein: CSVVFSGETQYF
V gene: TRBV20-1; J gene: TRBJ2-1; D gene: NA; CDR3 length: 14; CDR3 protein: CSAKSVYSYNEQFF
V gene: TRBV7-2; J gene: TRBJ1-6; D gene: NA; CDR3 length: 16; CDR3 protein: CASSLVLRAGNSPLHF
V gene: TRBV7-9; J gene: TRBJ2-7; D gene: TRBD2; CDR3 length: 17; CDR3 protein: CASNFPELAGGQYEQYF
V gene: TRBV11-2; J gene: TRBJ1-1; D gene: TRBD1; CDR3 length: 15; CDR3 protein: CASSLGVQGATEAFF
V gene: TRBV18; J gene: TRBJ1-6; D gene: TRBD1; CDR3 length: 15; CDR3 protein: CAGSPPGGNNSPLHF
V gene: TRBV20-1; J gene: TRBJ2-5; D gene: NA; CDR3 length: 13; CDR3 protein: CSARVAGMGTQYF
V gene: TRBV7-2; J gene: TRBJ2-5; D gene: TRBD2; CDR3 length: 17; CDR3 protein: CASSLGRVGGGQETQYF
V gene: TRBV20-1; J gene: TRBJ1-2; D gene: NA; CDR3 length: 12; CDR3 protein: CSAPPRSYGYTF
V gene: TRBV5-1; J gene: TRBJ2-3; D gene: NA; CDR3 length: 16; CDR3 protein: CASSLVRQAHTDTQYF
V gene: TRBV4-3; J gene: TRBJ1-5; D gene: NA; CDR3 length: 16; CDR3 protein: CASSQTWGSANQPQHF
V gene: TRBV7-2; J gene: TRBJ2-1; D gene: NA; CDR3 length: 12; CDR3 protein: CASSDGSNEQFF
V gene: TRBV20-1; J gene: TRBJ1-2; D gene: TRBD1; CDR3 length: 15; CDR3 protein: CSARKPGQGYDGYTF
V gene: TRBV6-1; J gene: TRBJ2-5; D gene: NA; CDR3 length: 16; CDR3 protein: CASTRKGGAIQETQYF
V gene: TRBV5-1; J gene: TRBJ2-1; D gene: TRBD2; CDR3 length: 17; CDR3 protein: CASSLQRDYGVSNEQFF
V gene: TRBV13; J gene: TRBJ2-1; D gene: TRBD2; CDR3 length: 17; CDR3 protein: CASSLGVAGGRDNEQFF
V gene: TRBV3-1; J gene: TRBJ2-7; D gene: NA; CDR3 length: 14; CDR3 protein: CASSQVGRNYEQYF
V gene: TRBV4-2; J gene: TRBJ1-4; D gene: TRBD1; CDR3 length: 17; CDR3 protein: CASSQVGGLQGSEKLFF
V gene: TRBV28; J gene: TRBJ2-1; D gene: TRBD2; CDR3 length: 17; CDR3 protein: CASSPLRTSGGYNEQFF
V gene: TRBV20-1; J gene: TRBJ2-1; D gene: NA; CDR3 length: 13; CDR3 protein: CSAPRGNEREQFF
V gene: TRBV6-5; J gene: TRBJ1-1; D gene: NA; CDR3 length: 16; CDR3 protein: CASSYSIWEYNTEAFF
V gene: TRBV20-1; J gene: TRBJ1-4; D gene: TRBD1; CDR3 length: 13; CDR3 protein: CSAGTGANEKLFF
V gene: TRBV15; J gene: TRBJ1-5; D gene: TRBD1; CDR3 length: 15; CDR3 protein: CATSRRGQRNQPQHF
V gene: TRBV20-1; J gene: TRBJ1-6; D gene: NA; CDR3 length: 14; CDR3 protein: CSARSPRDISPLHF
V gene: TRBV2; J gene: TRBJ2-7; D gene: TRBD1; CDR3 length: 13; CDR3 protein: CARRDRGRDEQYF
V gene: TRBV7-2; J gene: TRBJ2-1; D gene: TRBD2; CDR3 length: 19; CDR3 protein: CASSLAGTSASFSYNEQFF
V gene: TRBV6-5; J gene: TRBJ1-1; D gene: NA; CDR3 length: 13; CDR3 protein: CASSRITNTEAFF